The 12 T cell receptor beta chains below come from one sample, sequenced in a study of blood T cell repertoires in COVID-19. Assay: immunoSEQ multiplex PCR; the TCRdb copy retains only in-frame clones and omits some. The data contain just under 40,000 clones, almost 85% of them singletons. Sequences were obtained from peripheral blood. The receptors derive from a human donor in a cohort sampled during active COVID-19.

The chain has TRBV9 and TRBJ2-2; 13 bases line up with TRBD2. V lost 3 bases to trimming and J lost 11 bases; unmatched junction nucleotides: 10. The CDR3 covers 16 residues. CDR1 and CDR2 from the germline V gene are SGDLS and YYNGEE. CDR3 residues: CASSEGTSGAPSELFF. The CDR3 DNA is TGTGCCAGCAGCGAGGGGACTAGCGGGGCCCCGAGTGAGCTGTTTTTT. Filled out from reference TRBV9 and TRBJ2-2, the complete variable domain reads DSGVTQTPKHLITATGQRVTLRCSPRSGDLSVYWYQQSLDQGLQFLIQYYNGEERAKGNILERFSAQQFPDLHSELNLSSLELGDSALYFCASSEGTSGAPSELFFGEGSRLTVL.

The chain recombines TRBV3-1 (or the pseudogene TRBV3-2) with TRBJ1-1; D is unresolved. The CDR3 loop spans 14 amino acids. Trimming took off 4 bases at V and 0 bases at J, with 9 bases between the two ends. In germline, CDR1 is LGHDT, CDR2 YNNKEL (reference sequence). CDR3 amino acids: CASSRPGMNTEAFF. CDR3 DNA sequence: TGTGCCAGCAGCCGTCCCGGGATGAACACTGAAGCTTTCTTT.

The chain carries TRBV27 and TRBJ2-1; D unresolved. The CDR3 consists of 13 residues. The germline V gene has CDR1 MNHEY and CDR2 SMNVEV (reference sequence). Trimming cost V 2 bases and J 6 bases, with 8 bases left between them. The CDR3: CASSLIVGNEQFF. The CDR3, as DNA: TGTGCCAGCAGTTTAATCGTCGGCAATGAGCAGTTCTTC.

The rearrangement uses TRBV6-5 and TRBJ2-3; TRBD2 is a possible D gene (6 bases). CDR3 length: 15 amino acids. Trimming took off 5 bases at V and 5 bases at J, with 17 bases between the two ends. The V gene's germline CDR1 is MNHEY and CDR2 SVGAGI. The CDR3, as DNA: TGTGCCAGCAGTCCTGCATCTACCGGGGGAGATACGCAGTATTTT. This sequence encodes CASSPASTGGDTQYF.

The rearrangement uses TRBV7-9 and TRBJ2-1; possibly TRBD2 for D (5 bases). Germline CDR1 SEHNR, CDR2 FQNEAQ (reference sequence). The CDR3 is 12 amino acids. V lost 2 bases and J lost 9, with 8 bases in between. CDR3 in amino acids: CASSLSRGEQFF. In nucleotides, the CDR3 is TGTGCCAGCAGCTTATCTCGGGGTGAGCAGTTCTTC.

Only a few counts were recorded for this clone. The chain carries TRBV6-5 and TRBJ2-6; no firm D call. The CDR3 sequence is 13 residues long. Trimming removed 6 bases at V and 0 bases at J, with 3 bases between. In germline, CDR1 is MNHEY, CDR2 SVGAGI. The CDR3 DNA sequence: TGTGCCAGCAGCCTCTCTGGGGCCAACGTCCTGACTTTC. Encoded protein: CASSLSGANVLTF.

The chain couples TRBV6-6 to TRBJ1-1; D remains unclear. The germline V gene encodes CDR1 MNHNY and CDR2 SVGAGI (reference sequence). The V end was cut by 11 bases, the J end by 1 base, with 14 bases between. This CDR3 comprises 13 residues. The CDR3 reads CAAREERNTEAFF. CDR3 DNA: TGTGCCGCTCGGGAGGAGAGGAACACTGAAGCTTTCTTT.

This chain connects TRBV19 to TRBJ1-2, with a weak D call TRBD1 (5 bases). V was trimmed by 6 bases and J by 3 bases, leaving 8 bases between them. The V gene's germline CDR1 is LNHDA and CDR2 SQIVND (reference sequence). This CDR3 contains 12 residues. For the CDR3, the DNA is TGTGCCAGTAGCAGGGTTGACTATGGCTACACCTTC. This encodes CASSRVDYGYTF.

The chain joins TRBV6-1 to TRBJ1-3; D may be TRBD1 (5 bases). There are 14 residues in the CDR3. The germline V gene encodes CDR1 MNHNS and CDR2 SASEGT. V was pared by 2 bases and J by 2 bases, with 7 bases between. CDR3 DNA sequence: TGTGCCAGCAGTGAACAAGGGGCTGGAAACACCATATATTTT. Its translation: CASSEQGAGNTIYF.

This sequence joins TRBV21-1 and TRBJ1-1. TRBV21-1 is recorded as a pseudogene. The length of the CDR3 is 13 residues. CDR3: CASSGHGVTEAFF. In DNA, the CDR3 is TGTGCCAGCAGCGGCCACGGGGTCACTGAAGCTTTCTTT.

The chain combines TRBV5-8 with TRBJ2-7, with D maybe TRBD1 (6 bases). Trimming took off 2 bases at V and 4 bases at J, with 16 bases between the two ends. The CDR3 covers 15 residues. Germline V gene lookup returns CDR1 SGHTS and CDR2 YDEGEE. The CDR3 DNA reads TGTGCCAGCAGCTTAGGGCCAGGGGTTGGGTACGAGCAGTACTTC. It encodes CASSLGPGVGYEQYF.

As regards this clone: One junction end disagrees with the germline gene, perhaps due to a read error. Here the CDR3 reads CASTFTGGSRDTQYF. Here the CDR3 DNA reads TGTGCCAGCACCTTCACGGGCGGGAGCAGAGATACGCAGTATTTT. The rearrangement joins TRBV7-2 to TRBJ2-3; 7 positions match TRBD2. The CDR3 loop spans 15 amino acids. CDR1 SGHTA and CDR2 FQGNSA come from the germline V gene.